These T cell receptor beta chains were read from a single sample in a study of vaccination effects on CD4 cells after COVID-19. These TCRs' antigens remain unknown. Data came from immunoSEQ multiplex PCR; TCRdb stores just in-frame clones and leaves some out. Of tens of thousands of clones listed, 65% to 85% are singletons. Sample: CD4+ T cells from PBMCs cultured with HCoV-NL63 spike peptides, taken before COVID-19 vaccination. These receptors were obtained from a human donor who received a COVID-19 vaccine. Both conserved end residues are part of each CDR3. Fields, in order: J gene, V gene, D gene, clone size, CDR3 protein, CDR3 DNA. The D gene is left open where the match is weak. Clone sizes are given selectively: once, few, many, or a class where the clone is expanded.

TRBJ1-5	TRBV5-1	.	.	CASSLGGGQPQHF	TGCGCCAGCAGCTTGGGGGGCGGCCAGCCCCAGCATTTT
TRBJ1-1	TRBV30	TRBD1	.	CAWRRQGNTEAFF	TGTGCCTGGAGGAGACAGGGAAACACTGAAGCTTTCTTT
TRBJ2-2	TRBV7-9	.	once	CASSNRGSGELFF	TGTGCCAGCAGCAATCGGGGGAGCGGGGAGCTGTTTTTT
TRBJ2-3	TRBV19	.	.	CASKSPQGKLGTDTQYF	TGTGCCAGTAAATCCCCACAGGGAAAGTTGGGTACAGATACGCAGTATTTT
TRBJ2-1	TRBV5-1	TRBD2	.	CASSLEYSGGSSSYNEQFF	TGCGCCAGCAGCTTGGAGTATAGCGGGGGCTCCAGCTCCTACAATGAGCAGTTCTTC
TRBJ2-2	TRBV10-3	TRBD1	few	CAISAGQGGTGELFF	TGTGCCATCAGTGCCGGACAGGGGGGTACCGGGGAGCTGTTTTTT
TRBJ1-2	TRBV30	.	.	CAWSRGGLYGYTF	TGTGCCTGGAGTCGGGGGGGGCTCTATGGCTACACCTTC
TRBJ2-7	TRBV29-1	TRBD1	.	CSVETGTDLYEQYF	TGCAGCGTAGAGACCGGGACAGACCTCTACGAGCAGTACTTC
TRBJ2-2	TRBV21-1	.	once	CASSKVLAGDTGELFF	TGTGCCAGCAGCAAAGTTCTAGCGGGGGACACCGGGGAGCTGTTTTTT
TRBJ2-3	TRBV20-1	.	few	CSVTVRDTQYF	TGCAGTGTTACGGTGCGGGATACGCAGTATTTT
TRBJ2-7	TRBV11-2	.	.	CASGKGVSSYEQYF	TGTGCCAGCGGTAAGGGGGTAAGCTCCTACGAGCAGTACTTC
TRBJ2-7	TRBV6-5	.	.	CASSLNMGAYEQYF	TGTGCCAGCAGCCTTAATATGGGCGCCTACGAGCAGTACTTC
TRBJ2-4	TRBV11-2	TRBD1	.	CASSADRNIQYF	TGTGCCAGCAGCGCGGACAGGAACATTCAGTACTTC
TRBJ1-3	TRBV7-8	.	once	CASSSRVGGNTIYF	TGTGCCAGCAGCTCCCGGGTTGGGGGAAACACCATATATTTT
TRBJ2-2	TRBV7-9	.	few	CASSLSGTTGELFF	TGTGCCAGCAGCTTATCCGGGACAACCGGGGAGCTGTTTTTT
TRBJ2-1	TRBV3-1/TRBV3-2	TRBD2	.	CASSQEGLAGAPGWNEQFF	TGTGCCAGCAGCCAAGAAGGGCTAGCGGGGGCCCCCGGGTGGAATGAGCAGTTCTTC
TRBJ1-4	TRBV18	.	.	CASSSSTEQEKLFF	TGTGCCAGCTCATCATCGACAGAACAGGAAAAACTGTTTTTT
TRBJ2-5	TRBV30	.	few	CAWSMGSEETQYF	TGTGCCTGGAGTATGGGTAGCGAAGAGACCCAGTACTTC
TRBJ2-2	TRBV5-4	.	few	CASSISQANTGELFF	TGTGCCAGCAGCATTTCACAGGCGAACACCGGGGAGCTGTTTTTT
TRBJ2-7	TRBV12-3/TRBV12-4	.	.	CASSLWDNYEQYF	TGTGCCAGCAGTTTATGGGACAACTACGAGCAGTACTTC
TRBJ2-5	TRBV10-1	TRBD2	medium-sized	CASSGSAGEETQYF	TGCGCCAGCAGTGGTTCAGCGGGGGAAGAGACCCAGTACTTC
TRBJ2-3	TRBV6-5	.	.	CASSYVGHSTDTQYF	TGTGCCAGCAGTTACGTTGGACATAGCACAGATACGCAGTATTTT
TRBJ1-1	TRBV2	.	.	CASSGGGHTEAFF	TGTGCCAGCAGTGGGGGGGGGCACACTGAAGCTTTCTTT
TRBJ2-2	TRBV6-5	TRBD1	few	CASSIQGVGELFF	TGTGCCAGCAGTATACAGGGGGTCGGGGAGCTGTTTTTT
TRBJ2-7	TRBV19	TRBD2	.	CASRLSSGGAYEQYF	TGTGCCAGCCGACTCTCTAGCGGGGGGGCCTACGAGCAGTACTTC
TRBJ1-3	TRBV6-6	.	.	CASSYSPDGGNTIYF	TGTGCCAGCAGTTACTCTCCGGACGGCGGAAACACCATATATTTT
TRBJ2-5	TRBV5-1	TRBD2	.	CASSLGLARETQYF	TGCGCCAGCAGCTTGGGACTAGCTAGAGAGACCCAGTACTTC
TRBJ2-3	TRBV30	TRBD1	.	CAWSVQGLGTDTQYF	TGTGCCTGGAGTGTACAGGGGTTGGGCACAGATACGCAGTATTTT
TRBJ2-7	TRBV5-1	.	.	CASSLGQNYEQYF	TGCGCCAGCAGCTTGGGGCAGAACTACGAGCAGTACTTC
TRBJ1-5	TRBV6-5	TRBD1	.	CASSSGQGGNQPQHF	TGTGCCAGCAGTTCGGGACAGGGGGGCAATCAGCCCCAGCATTTT
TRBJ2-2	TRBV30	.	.	CAWSVRPGELFF	TGTGCCTGGAGTGTGCGTCCCGGGGAGCTGTTTTTT
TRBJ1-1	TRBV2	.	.	CASGSVTEAFF	TGTGCCAGCGGAAGCGTCACTGAAGCTTTCTTT
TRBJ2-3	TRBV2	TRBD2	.	CASSDPAGDGTQYF	TGTGCCAGCAGTGATCCAGCGGGAGACGGTACGCAGTATTTT
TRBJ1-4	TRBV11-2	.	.	CASRDTLPATNEKLFF	TGTGCCAGCCGGGACACCCTACCGGCAACTAATGAAAAACTGTTTTTT
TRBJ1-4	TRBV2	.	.	CASSVSGREDEKLFF	TGTGCCAGCAGTGTAAGCGGGAGAGAAGATGAAAAACTGTTTTTT
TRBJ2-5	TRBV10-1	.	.	CASSERVRETQYF	TGCGCCAGCAGTGAGCGGGTTCGAGAGACCCAGTACTTC
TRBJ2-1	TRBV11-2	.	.	CASSLELGGHNEQFF	TGTGCCAGCAGCTTAGAGCTGGGCGGGCACAATGAGCAGTTCTTC
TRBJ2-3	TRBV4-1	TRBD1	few	CASSQGDRVDTQYF	TGCGCCAGCAGCCAGGGGGACAGGGTGGATACGCAGTATTTT
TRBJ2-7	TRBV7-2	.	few	CASRVRGNNYEQYF	TGTGCCAGCAGAGTAAGGGGGAATAACTACGAGCAGTACTTC
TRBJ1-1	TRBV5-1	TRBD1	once	CASSSTIDRVTEAFF	TGCGCCAGCAGCTCAACCATCGACAGGGTTACTGAAGCTTTCTTT
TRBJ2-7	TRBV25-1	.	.	CASSTGAVREQYF	TGTGCCAGCAGCACGGGGGCGGTTCGCGAGCAGTACTTC
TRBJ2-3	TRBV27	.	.	CASTRQTSTDTQYF	TGTGCCAGCACAAGGCAGACTAGCACAGATACGCAGTATTTT
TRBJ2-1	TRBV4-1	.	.	CASSGGWVGSYNEQFF	TGCGCCAGCAGCGGCGGATGGGTTGGCTCCTACAATGAGCAGTTCTTC
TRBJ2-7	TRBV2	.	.	CASSELAYEQYF	TGTGCCAGCAGTGAGTTGGCCTACGAGCAGTACTTC
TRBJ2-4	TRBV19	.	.	CASSMGRLAKNIQYF	TGTGCCAGTAGTATGGGAAGGCTAGCCAAAAACATTCAGTACTTC
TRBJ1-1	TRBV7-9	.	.	CASRPKTGLNTEAFF	TGTGCCAGCAGACCAAAGACAGGATTGAACACTGAAGCTTTCTTT
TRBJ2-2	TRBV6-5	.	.	CASSYRDPRDTGELFF	TGTGCCAGCAGTTACCGGGACCCTCGTGACACCGGGGAGCTGTTTTTT
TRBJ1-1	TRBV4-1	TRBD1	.	CASSLKSGTGPTEAFF	TGCGCCAGCAGCCTCAAGTCCGGGACAGGGCCCACTGAAGCTTTCTTT
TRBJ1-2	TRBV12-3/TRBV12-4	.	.	CASKTGSDYGYTF	TGTGCCAGCAAGACCGGCTCAGACTATGGCTACACCTTC
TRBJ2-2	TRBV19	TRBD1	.	CASSIKGALSGELFF	TGTGCCAGTAGTATAAAGGGGGCTCTATCCGGGGAGCTGTTTTTT
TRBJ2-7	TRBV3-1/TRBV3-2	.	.	CASSQGKRSSYEQYF	TGTGCCAGCAGCCAAGGGAAGCGGAGCTCCTACGAGCAGTACTTC
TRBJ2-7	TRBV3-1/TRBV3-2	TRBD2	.	CASSQGSLGGEQYF	TGTGCCAGCAGCCAAGGTTCCCTGGGAGGGGAGCAGTACTTC
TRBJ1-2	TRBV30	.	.	CAWSPEGSYGYTF	TGTGCCTGGAGTCCGGAGGGCTCCTATGGCTACACCTTC